These T cell receptor beta chains were read from a single sample in a study of monozygotic twins with inflammatory bowel disease. TCRdb reprocessed the 5' RACE reads; each CDR3 protein has one entry and no DNA is given. This table holds 200,000 to 250,000 distinct CDR3 sequences. Sequences were obtained from blood. Receptor source: a human donor with ulcerative colitis or Crohn's disease, or a healthy co-twin of an affected twin (not recorded which). CDR3s include the opening cysteine and the closing phenylalanine or tryptophan.

V,length,J,CDR3
TRBV12-3/TRBV12-4,15,TRBJ2-1,CASALRGQWGNEQFF
TRBV5-1,16,TRBJ2-3,CASSWNRGLSTDTQYF
TRBV21-1,18,TRBJ2-1,CASSKALGDSRPYNEQFF
TRBV6-5,14,TRBJ2-7,CASSYLGLYYEQYF
TRBV9,15,TRBJ1-5,CASSVGPGTRGPQHF
TRBV27,13,TRBJ2-7,CASRLPGRSQQYF
TRBV5-1,16,TRBJ2-1,CASSLAEGASYNEQFF
TRBV25-1,19,TRBJ2-6,CASSAYGIQGARGANVLTF
TRBV20-1,13,TRBJ2-5,CSARYSLQETQYF
TRBV5-4,15,TRBJ2-7,CASSPGLAVGYEQYF
TRBV10-3,16,TRBJ2-2,CAISEPGQGNTGELFF
TRBV28,13,TRBJ2-7,CASSLISSNEQYF
TRBV30,12,TRBJ1-2,CALGGEVGGYTF
TRBV5-6,17,TRBJ2-5,CASSSGTSGRTGETQYF
TRBV12-3/TRBV12-4,13,TRBJ2-5,CASSGSSKETQYF
TRBV9,15,TRBJ2-6,CASSATGAGANVLTF
TRBV18,14,TRBJ1-5,CASSREGGSQPQHF
TRBV4-1,15,TRBJ2-7,CASSQERLASYEQYF
TRBV3-1,15,TRBJ2-3,CASSQQLLSTDTQYF
TRBV5-6,13,TRBJ2-5,CASSFGPQETQYF
TRBV5-4,13,TRBJ2-5,CASKTGGMETQYF
TRBV3-1,13,TRBJ2-1,CASSQEARGEQFF
TRBV29-1,13,TRBJ2-1,CSVVAGAVGEQFF
TRBV20-1,16,TRBJ1-5,CSAPNVGTGGGQPQHF
TRBV5-6,17,TRBJ1-4,CASSLGTGTAINEKLFF
TRBV5-1,17,TRBJ2-6,CASSALFSGTGANVLTF
TRBV20-1,13,TRBJ2-1,CSAPLGGGNEQFF
TRBV5-1,14,TRBJ2-5,CASSRKADQETQYF
TRBV7-9,14,TRBJ2-1,CTSSAWDRVNEQFF
TRBV12-3/TRBV12-4,16,TRBJ2-2,CASSPWASGRTGELFF
TRBV19,14,TRBJ1-2,CASSTDRASGGYTF
TRBV9,16,TRBJ2-5,CASSVGTSGIGETQYF
TRBV12-3/TRBV12-4,15,TRBJ1-6,CASSLEARGARALHF
TRBV5-4,15,TRBJ2-1,CASSLATSGHNEQFF
TRBV7-9,15,TRBJ2-3,CASSSSRGYTDTQYF
TRBV12-3/TRBV12-4,14,TRBJ1-2,CASSSRDRGHGYTF
TRBV19,11,TRBJ1-1,CASKGSTEAFF
TRBV5-5,14,TRBJ1-2,CASSSPWRANGYTF
TRBV5-1,14,TRBJ2-2,CASSADRPTGELFF
TRBV11-2,15,TRBJ2-3,CASSPLGGTADTQYF
TRBV5-1,16,TRBJ2-3,CASSSGTSGGTDTQYF
TRBV4-3,16,TRBJ1-1,CASSQDFRDRWVEAFF
TRBV19,15,TRBJ2-1,CASSRTSVLGDEQFF
TRBV29-1,16,TRBJ2-1,CSVHRLGTSTGNEQFF
TRBV5-1,15,TRBJ1-6,CASSLVGRGNSPLHF
TRBV5-5,14,TRBJ1-1,CASSLESGIAEAFF
TRBV7-2,12,TRBJ1-5,CASSLVGLPQHF
TRBV6-2/TRBV6-3,14,TRBJ2-7,CASSDPGRSYEQYF
TRBV20-1,13,TRBJ2-2,CSGRGGAAGELFF
TRBV12-3/TRBV12-4,13,TRBJ1-2,CASSLKGTHGYTF